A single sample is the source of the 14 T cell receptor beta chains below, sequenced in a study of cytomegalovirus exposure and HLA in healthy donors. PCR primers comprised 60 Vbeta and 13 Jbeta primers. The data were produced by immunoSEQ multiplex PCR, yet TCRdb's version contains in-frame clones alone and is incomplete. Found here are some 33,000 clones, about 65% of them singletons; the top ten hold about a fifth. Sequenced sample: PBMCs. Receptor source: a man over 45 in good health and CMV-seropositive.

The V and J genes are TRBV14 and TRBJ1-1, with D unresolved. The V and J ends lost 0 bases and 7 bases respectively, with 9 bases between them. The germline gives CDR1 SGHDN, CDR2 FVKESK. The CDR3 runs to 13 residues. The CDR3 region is CASSQEGRDEAFF. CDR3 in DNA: TGTGCCAGCAGCCAAGAAGGGAGGGATGAAGCTTTCTTT.

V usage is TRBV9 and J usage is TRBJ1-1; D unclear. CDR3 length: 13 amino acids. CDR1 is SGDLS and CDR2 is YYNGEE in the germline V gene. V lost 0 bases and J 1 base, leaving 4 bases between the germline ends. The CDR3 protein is CASSVAQNTEAFF. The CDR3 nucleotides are TGTGCCAGCAGCGTAGCCCAGAACACTGAAGCTTTCTTT. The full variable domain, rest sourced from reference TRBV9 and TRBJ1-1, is DSGVTQTPKHLITATGQRVTLRCSPRSGDLSVYWYQQSLDQGLQFLIQYYNGEERAKGNILERFSAQQFPDLHSELNLSSLELGDSALYFCASSVAQNTEAFFGQGTRLTVV.

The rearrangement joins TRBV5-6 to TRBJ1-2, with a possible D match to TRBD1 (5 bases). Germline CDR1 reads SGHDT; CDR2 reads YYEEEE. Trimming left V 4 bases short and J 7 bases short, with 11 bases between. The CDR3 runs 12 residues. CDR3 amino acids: CASSTQGPGYTF. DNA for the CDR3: TGTGCCAGCAGCACCCAGGGCCCTGGCTACACCTTC.

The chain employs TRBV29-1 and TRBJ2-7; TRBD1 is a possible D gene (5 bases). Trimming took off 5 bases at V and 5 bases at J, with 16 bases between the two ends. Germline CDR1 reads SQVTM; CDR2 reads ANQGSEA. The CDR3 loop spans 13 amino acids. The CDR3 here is CSVWTVGRHEQYF. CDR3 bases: TGCAGCGTTTGGACGGTGGGGCGGCACGAGCAGTACTTC.

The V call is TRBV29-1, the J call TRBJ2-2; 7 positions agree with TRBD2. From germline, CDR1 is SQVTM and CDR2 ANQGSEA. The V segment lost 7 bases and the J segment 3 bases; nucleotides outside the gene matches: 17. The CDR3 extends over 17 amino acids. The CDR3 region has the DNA TGCAGCGCGCGGAGGGTTGGGGAGGGCATGGACACCGGGGAGCTGTTTTTT. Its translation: CSARRVGEGMDTGELFF.

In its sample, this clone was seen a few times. The CDR3 sequence is CASSYSLNRIYSPLHF. The CDR3 DNA is TGTGCCAGCAGTTACTCGTTGAACAGGATCTATTCACCCCTCCACTTT. V gene TRBV6-5 combines with J gene TRBJ1-6, with D perhaps TRBD1 (5 bases). The CDR3 runs to 16 residues. The V end lost 0 bases, the J end lost 8 bases, and 14 bases lay between the germline ends. Per germline, CDR1 MNHEY and CDR2 SVGAGI.

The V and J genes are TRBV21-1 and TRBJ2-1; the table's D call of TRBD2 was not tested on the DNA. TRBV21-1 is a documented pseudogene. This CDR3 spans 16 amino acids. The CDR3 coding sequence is TGTGCCAGCACCAAGGGTCTAGCGGGGCTTTACAATGAGCAGTTCTTC. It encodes CASTKGLAGLYNEQFF.

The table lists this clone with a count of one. CDR3 sequence: CSVVAGTSGVREQFF. The CDR3 nucleotides read TGCAGCGTTGTCGCCGGGACTAGCGGGGTTAGGGAGCAGTTCTTC. The V call is TRBV29-1, the J call TRBJ2-1, with TRBD2 identical over 13 bases. The germline V gene encodes CDR1 SQVTM and CDR2 ANQGSEA. The CDR3 is 15 amino acids. Trimming cost V 4 bases and J 10 bases; bases outside gene matches: 10.

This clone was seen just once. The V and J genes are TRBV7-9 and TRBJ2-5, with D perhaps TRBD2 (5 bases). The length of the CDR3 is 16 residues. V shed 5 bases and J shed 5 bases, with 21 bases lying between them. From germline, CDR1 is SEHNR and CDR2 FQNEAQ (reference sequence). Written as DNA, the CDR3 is TGTGCCAGCAGCAAGAGGCTTCCCGGGCGAGGGGAGACCCAGTACTTC. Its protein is CASSKRLPGRGETQYF.

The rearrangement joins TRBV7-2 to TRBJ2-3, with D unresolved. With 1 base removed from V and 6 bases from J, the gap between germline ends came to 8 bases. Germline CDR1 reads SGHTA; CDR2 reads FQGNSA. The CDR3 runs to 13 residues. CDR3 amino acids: CASSLGVHDTQYF. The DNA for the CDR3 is TGTGCCAGCAGCTTAGGCGTTCATGATACGCAGTATTTT.

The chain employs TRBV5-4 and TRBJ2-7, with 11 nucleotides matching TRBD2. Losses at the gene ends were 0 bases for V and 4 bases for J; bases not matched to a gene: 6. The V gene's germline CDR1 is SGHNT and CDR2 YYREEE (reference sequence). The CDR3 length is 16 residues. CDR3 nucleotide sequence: TGTGCCAGCAGCTTGGGTAGCGGGGGGGCCGCTTACGAGCAGTACTTC. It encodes CASSLGSGGAAYEQYF.

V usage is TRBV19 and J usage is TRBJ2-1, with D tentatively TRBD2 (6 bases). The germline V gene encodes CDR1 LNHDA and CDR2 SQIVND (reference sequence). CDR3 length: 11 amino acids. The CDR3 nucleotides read TGTGGCGGGACGGGAGTCGGAGAGCAGTTCTTC. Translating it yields CGGTGVGEQFF.

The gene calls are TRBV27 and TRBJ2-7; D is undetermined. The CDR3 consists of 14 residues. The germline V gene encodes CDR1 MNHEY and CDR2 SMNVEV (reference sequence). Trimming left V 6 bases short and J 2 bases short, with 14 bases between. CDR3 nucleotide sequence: TGTGCCAGCAGCGCCCTGCTATTCCCCTACGAGCAGTACTTC. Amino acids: CASSALLFPYEQYF.

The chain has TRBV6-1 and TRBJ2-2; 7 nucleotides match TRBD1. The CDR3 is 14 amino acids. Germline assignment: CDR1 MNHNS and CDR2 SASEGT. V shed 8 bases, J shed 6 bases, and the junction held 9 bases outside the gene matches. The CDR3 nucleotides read TGTGCCAGCCCTCCGACAGGGTACGCCGGGGAGCTGTTTTTT. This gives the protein CASPPTGYAGELFF.